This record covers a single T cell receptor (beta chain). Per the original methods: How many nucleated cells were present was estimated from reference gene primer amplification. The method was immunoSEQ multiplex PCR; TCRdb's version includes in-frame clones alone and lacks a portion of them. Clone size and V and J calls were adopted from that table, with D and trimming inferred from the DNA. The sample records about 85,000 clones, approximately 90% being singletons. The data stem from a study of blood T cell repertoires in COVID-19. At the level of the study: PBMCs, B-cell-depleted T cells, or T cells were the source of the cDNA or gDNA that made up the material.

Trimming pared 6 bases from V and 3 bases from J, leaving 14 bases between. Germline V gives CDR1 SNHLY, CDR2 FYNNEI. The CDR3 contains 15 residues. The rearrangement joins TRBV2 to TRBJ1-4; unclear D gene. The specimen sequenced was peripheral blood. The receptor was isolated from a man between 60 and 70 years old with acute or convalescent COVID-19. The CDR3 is CASRKRDAPNEKLFF. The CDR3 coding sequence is TGTGCCAGCAGGAAACGGGATGCACCTAATGAAAAACTGTTTTTT. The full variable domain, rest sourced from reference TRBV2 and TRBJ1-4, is EPEVTQTPSHQVTQMGQEVILRCVPISNHLYFYWYRQILGQKVEFLVSFYNNEISEKSEIFDDQFSVERPDGSNFTLKIRSTKLEDSAMYFCASRKRDAPNEKLFFGSGTQLSVL.